The 23 T cell receptor beta chains listed next were all sequenced from one sample in a study of STAT5B mutations in CD4+ large granular lymphocyte leukemia. This table comes from immunoSEQ multiplex PCR, and its TCRdb copy is limited to in-frame clones, with some not included. The data show 32,000 or so clones, under 85% seen once. The sample comprised CD4+ T cells from blood buffy coats. These TCRs come from a human donor in good health.

The V gene is TRBV6-5, the J gene TRBJ1-5; 8 bases are a match to TRBD1. The V gene end was trimmed by 5 bases and the J gene end by 7 bases; junction bases not matched to a gene: 7. This CDR3 comprises 14 residues. The germline CDR1 and CDR2 sequences are MNHEY and SVGAGI. The CDR3 protein is CASSVTGGGQPQHF. In nucleotides, the CDR3 is TGTGCCAGCAGTGTAACAGGGGGTGGGCAGCCCCAGCATTTT.

The V call is TRBV10-3, the J call TRBJ1-2, with D unclear. Germline V gene sequence: CDR1 ENHRY, CDR2 SYGVKD. Trimming stripped 2 bases from V and 7 bases from J, with 14 bases between. The CDR3 length is 14 residues. Here the CDR3 reads CAISEKVDAGGYTF. The DNA for the CDR3 is TGTGCCATCAGTGAGAAGGTGGATGCGGGTGGCTACACCTTC.

The rearrangement uses TRBV6-6 and TRBJ1-2, with D possibly matching TRBD1 (6 bases). Trimming removed 7 bases from V and 5 bases from J, with 14 bases in between. CDR1 and CDR2 (germline): MNHNY, SVGAGI (reference sequence). This CDR3 spans 13 amino acids. DNA for the CDR3: TGTGCCAGCAATCGAGAACAGGGTTATGGCTACACCTTC. Translated, it gives CASNREQGYGYTF.

This sequence joins TRBV5-6 and TRBJ2-3, with D possibly TRBD2 on 6 matching bases. The CDR3 is made up of 17 amino acids. V was shortened by 4 bases and J by 1 base, with 19 bases between the two germline ends. Looked up from germline, CDR1 is SGHDT and CDR2 is YYEEEE. For the CDR3, the DNA is TGTGCCAGCAGCACCGTTTGGGGGGAGTATGGCACAGATACGCAGTATTTT. This encodes CASSTVWGEYGTDTQYF.

The chain has TRBV5-5 and TRBJ1-1; unclear D gene. The CDR3 length is 15 residues. Germline assignment: CDR1 SGHKS and CDR2 YYEKEE (reference sequence). V lost 2 bases and J 7 bases, leaving 18 bases between the germline ends. The CDR3 coding sequence is TGTGCCAGCAGCTTTACAATGGAGACGGGCGTTGAAGCTTTCTTT. This encodes CASSFTMETGVEAFF.

V gene TRBV28 combines with J gene TRBJ1-2, with D hard to call. Germline values: CDR1 MDHEN, CDR2 SYDVKM. V dropped 3 bases and J dropped 8 bases, with 16 bases sitting between them. The CDR3 is 14 amino acids. CDR3 protein: CASSLNSRAEGYTF. The CDR3 DNA reads as TGTGCCAGCAGTTTGAACAGTCGAGCAGAGGGCTACACCTTC.

This chain links TRBV11-2 with TRBJ1-2; the D gene is possibly TRBD1 (6 bases). Germline V gene data show CDR1 as SGHAT and CDR2 as FQNNGV. The CDR3 loop spans 15 amino acids. Trimming stripped 5 bases from V and 4 bases from J, with 17 bases between. CDR3 sequence: CASSPPRGSGYGYTF. The CDR3 DNA reads as TGTGCCAGCAGCCCCCCGAGGGGGTCCGGCTATGGCTACACCTTC. Variable domain in full (rest from reference TRBV11-2 and TRBJ1-2): EAGVAQSPRYKIIEKRQSVAFWCNPISGHATLYWYQQILGQGPKLLIQFQNNGVVDDSQLPKDRFSAERLKGVDSTLKIQPAKLEDSAVYLCASSPPRGSGYGYTFGSGTRLTVV.

V gene TRBV7-2 combines with J gene TRBJ2-3; 13 bases map to TRBD2. The CDR3 extends over 17 amino acids. V lost 5 bases to trimming and J lost 2 bases; unmatched junction nucleotides: 7. In germline, CDR1 is SGHTA, CDR2 FQGNSA. This chain's CDR3 is CASSRPGLAGTTDTQYF. The CDR3 bases are TGTGCCAGCAGCCGCCCGGGACTAGCGGGGACCACAGATACGCAGTATTTT. Full variable domain (missing parts from reference TRBV7-2 and TRBJ2-3): GAGVSQSPSNKVTEKGKDVELRCDPISGHTALYWYRQSLGQGLEFLIYFQGNSAPDKSGLPSDRFSAERTGGSVSTLTIQRTQQEDSAVYLCASSRPGLAGTTDTQYFGPGTRLTVL.

The V call is TRBV6-5, the J call TRBJ1-2; 8 bases map to TRBD1. The CDR3 has 13 amino acids. V shed 6 bases, J shed 3 bases, and the junction held 3 bases outside the gene matches. Germline-derived CDR1 and CDR2 are MNHEY and SVGAGI. CDR3 bases: TGTGCCAGCAGCTCGACAGGGGACTATGGCTACACCTTC. It encodes CASSSTGDYGYTF.

The chain employs TRBV2 and TRBJ2-3; 11 bases match TRBD2. CDR1 SNHLY and CDR2 FYNNEI come from the germline V gene. The trim removed 7 bases at V and 4 bases at J, leaving 7 bases unmatched. The CDR3 loop spans 15 amino acids. CDR3 protein: CASTEGLAGPDTQYF. The CDR3 DNA sequence: TGTGCCAGCACCGAAGGACTAGCGGGCCCAGATACGCAGTATTTT.

V is TRBV14 and J is TRBJ1-2; possible D gene TRBD1, 5 bases. CDR3 length: 13 amino acids. Trimming shortened V by 1 base and J by 3 bases, and 6 bases separated the two germline ends. Germline V gene data show CDR1 as SGHDN and CDR2 as FVKESK. The CDR3 coding sequence is TGTGCCAGCAGCCAAGGGGGCCACTATGGCTACACCTTC. It codes for CASSQGGHYGYTF.

This clone has just a few counts. One junction end does not reproduce the germline sequence, and a read error may be involved. V is TRBV6-1 and J is TRBJ1-5; tentatively, D is TRBD1 (5 bases). Germline loops: CDR1 MNHNS, CDR2 SASEGT. This CDR3 spans 13 amino acids. The CDR3 DNA follows: TGTGCCAGCAGTCAAGCGGGGGAACAGCCCCAGCATTTT. This gives the protein CASSQAGEQPQHF.

The J gene is TRBJ1-5, the V gene TRBV10-1, with TRBD1 matching over 8 bases. The V gene's germline CDR1 is WNHNN and CDR2 SYGVQD (reference sequence). The V gene end was trimmed by 2 bases and the J gene end by 6 bases; junction bases not matched to a gene: 0. The CDR3 is 13 residues long. The chain's CDR3 is CASSETGGQPQHF. Here the CDR3 DNA reads TGCGCCAGCAGTGAGACAGGGGGTCAGCCCCAGCATTTT.

This clone was detected only a few times. The V gene is TRBV19, the J gene TRBJ2-2; 8 positions agree with TRBD2. CDR3 length: 15 residues. Germline V CDR1 and CDR2: LNHDA, SQIVND (reference sequence). With 3 bases clipped from V and 4 bases from J, the junction kept 4 bases outside the gene matches. The CDR3 DNA sequence: TGTGCCAGTAGTATCGAAGCGGGAGTCACCGGGGAGCTGTTTTTT. Translation: CASSIEAGVTGELFF.

This clone was seen a single time. The V gene is TRBV4-3, the J gene TRBJ2-7; D gene uncertain. Trimming stripped 3 bases from V and 6 bases from J, with 21 bases between. The CDR3 length is 16 residues. Germline V gene data show CDR1 as LGHNA and CDR2 as YSLEER. Here the CDR3 DNA reads TGCGCCAGCAGCCATCCCCGAGAACGGACCGCCGGCGAGCAGTACTTC. Protein product: CASSHPRERTAGEQYF.

The CDR3 DNA reads as TGTGCCAGCAGTCAAACGAGGGGGGCGGGCGAGCAGTACGTC. It is translated as CASSQTRGAGEQYV. The gene calls are TRBV6-1 and TRBJ2-7; D possibly matches TRBD1 or TRBD2 (6 bases each). This CDR3 region has 14 residues. Germline V lookup: CDR1 MNHNS, CDR2 SASEGT. V was pared by 5 bases and J by 6 bases, with 17 bases between.

The rearrangement joins TRBV6-5 to TRBJ1-1; D not resolved. The V gene lost 2 bases and the J gene lost 1 base, with 5 bases spanning the gap. The germline gives CDR1 MNHEY, CDR2 SVGAGI. CDR3 size: 13 residues. CDR3 sequence: CASSYSRNTEAFF. CDR3 sequence (DNA): TGTGCCAGCAGTTACAGTAGGAACACTGAAGCTTTCTTT.

The chain links TRBV19 to TRBJ2-2; 8 nucleotides agree with TRBD1. The J segment lost 2 bases and the V segment lost 7 bases, leaving 3 bases of the junction unmatched. CDR1 and CDR2 (germline): LNHDA, SQIVND (reference sequence). This CDR3 region has 14 residues. The CDR3 bases are TGTGCCAGTAAGACAGGGGTAAACACCGGGGAGCTGTTTTTT. It specifies CASKTGVNTGELFF. Variable domain in full (rest from reference TRBV19 and TRBJ2-2): DGGITQSPKYLFRKEGQNVTLSCEQNLNHDAMYWYRQDPGQGLRLIYYSQIVNDFQKGDIAEGYSVSREKKESFPLTVTSAQKNPTAFYLCASKTGVNTGELFFGEGSRLTVL.

This rearrangement joins TRBV2 to TRBJ2-3; tentatively, D is TRBD2 (5 bases). From germline, CDR1 is SNHLY and CDR2 FYNNEI. The CDR3 totals 16 residues. V gave up 4 bases and J gave up 3 bases, with 17 bases separating them. The CDR3 DNA is TGTGCCAGCAGTGCCCGGGTAGCGTTAATTACAGATACGCAGTATTTT. Translating it yields CASSARVALITDTQYF.

This chain joins TRBV5-6 and TRBJ1-6; D is undetermined. Germline V lookup: CDR1 SGHDT, CDR2 YYEEEE. The CDR3 has 13 amino acids. The V and J ends lost 7 bases and 7 bases respectively, with 12 bases between them. Here the CDR3 DNA reads TGTGCCAGCGCCGGCAATGGGAATTCACCCCTCCACTTT. Translating gives CASAGNGNSPLHF.

In DNA form, the CDR3 reads TGTGCCAGCAGCTATTACGGAGGTTACAATGAGCAGTTCTTC. Encoded protein: CASSYYGGYNEQFF. The chain couples TRBV11-2 to TRBJ2-1; maybe TRBD2 (5 bases). Per germline, CDR1 SGHAT and CDR2 FQNNGV. The CDR3 covers 14 residues. With 4 bases removed from V and 4 bases from J, the gap between germline ends came to 11 bases.

CDR3 sequence reads: CASSLSSQGNYGYTF. The CDR3, as DNA: TGTGCCAGCAGCTTAAGTTCCCAGGGGAACTATGGCTACACCTTC. The rearrangement links TRBV7-2 to TRBJ1-2; D is perhaps TRBD1 (6 bases). The ends were cut back, 2 bases at V and 2 bases at J, with 12 bases in the middle. The CDR3 has 15 residues. Germline V gene sequence: CDR1 SGHTA, CDR2 FQGNSA.

This CDR3 is CASSLRGGVGEKLFF. The CDR3 DNA reads as TGTGCCAGCAGCTTGAGGGGGGGCGTCGGTGAAAAACTGTTTTTT. The chain employs TRBV5-6 and TRBJ1-4; possible D gene TRBD1, 6 bases. CDR3 size: 15 residues. Germline V gene sequence: CDR1 SGHDT, CDR2 YYEEEE. The V and J ends lost 1 base and 7 bases respectively, with 14 bases between them.